Shown below are 26 T cell receptor beta chains from a single sample sequenced in a study of early T cells in non-severe SARS-CoV-2 infection. TCRdb recomputed calls from the 5' RACE reads with MiXCR, one row per CDR3 protein. The repertoire holds about 70,000 distinct CDR3 sequences, with roughly 15% as singletons. Material: whole blood, obtained at baseline. Receptor source: an adult who was a healthcare worker with PCR-confirmed SARS-CoV-2 infection or an uninfected control (not recorded which).

This clonotype was found many times. The genes are TRBV24-1 and TRBJ2-3, with 7 bases fitting TRBD2. The CDR3 sequence is 14 residues long. The V gene end was trimmed by 7 bases and the J gene end by 5 bases; junction bases not matched to a gene: 8. Germline lookup yields CDR1 KGHDR and CDR2 SFDVKD. CDR3 region: CATRAGAPVDTQYF. In DNA form, the CDR3 reads TGTGCCACCAGGGCGGGAGCTCCGGTAGATACGCAGTATTTT.

Many counts were recorded for this clonotype. V usage is TRBV20-1 and J usage is TRBJ1-2, with D possibly matching TRBD1 (6 bases). CDR1 and CDR2 from the germline V gene are DFQATT and SNEGSKA (reference sequence). This CDR3 contains 14 residues. V lost 5 bases and J 7 bases, leaving 20 bases between the germline ends. The CDR3 here is CSAPALGATGGYTF. CDR3 sequence (DNA): TGCAGTGCTCCCGCGTTGGGGGCAACGGGTGGCTACACCTTC.

The rearrangement joins TRBV27 to TRBJ2-1, with no clear D. Trimming cost V 3 bases and J 2 bases, with 8 bases left between them. Germline V CDR1 and CDR2: MNHEY, SMNVEV (reference sequence). The CDR3 has 14 amino acids. This chain's CDR3 is CASSLDQTYNEQFF. The CDR3 DNA reads TGTGCCAGCAGTTTGGACCAAACCTACAATGAGCAGTTCTTC.

This clonotype was seen more than once but under ten times. The CDR3 sequence is CASSHGGGGGLAGDTQYF. CDR3 coding DNA: TGTGCCAGCAGCCACGGCGGCGGGGGCGGACTAGCGGGAGATACGCAGTATTTT. The chain links TRBV7-3 to TRBJ2-3, with 11 bases lining up with TRBD2. V lost 5 bases to trimming and J lost 5 bases; unmatched junction nucleotides: 15. CDR3 length: 18 amino acids. Germline V gives CDR1 SGHTA, CDR2 FQGTGA.

V and J are TRBV2 and TRBJ2-2; 8 bases agree with TRBD1. The CDR3 is 15 residues long. Unmatched junction bases numbered 0, after V lost 3 bases and J lost 0 bases. The germline V gene encodes CDR1 SNHLY and CDR2 FYNNEI. The CDR3 DNA reads TGTGCCAGCAGTGAGACAGGGGCGAACACCGGGGAGCTGTTTTTT. Its translation: CASSETGANTGELFF.

This clonotype was found many times. J is TRBJ2-1 and V is TRBV6-2 or TRBV6-3; D not resolved. Germline V gives CDR1 MNHEY, CDR2 SVGEGT. Trimming cost V 0 bases and J 0 bases, with 15 bases left between them. This CDR3 region has 18 residues. CDR3 amino acids: CASSYSLLQRYSYNEQFF. For the CDR3, the DNA is TGTGCCAGCAGTTACTCTTTGCTCCAGCGCTACTCCTACAATGAGCAGTTCTTC.

The J gene is TRBJ2-3, the V gene TRBV19; a weak D match, TRBD2 (5 bases). The CDR3 totals 15 residues. Germline CDR1 is LNHDA and CDR2 is SQIVND (reference sequence). Trimming stripped 3 bases from V and 0 bases from J, with 10 bases between. CDR3 sequence: CASSISGSSTDTQYF. In nucleotides, the CDR3 is TGTGCCAGTAGTATCAGCGGATCTAGCACAGATACGCAGTATTTT.

The rearrangement joins TRBV5-1 to TRBJ2-1, with TRBD2 matching 10 bases. V lost 3 bases to trimming and J lost 6 bases; unmatched junction nucleotides: 6. The CDR3 totals 15 residues. Germline V gene data show CDR1 as SGHRS and CDR2 as YFSETQ. CDR3 in DNA: TGCGCCAGCAGCTCTCTGCCTAGCGGGGGCAATGAGCAGTTCTTC. This sequence encodes CASSSLPSGGNEQFF.

This clonotype was detected ten times or more. The chain uses TRBV7-9 and TRBJ1-3, with a tentative D call TRBD1 (6 bases). This CDR3 has 14 amino acids. V shed 3 bases and J shed 0 bases, with 6 bases lying between them. The V gene's germline CDR1 is SEHNR and CDR2 FQNEAQ (reference sequence). The CDR3 DNA follows: TGTGCCAGCAGCTTGGACAGCTCTGGAAACACCATATATTTT. Translation: CASSLDSSGNTIYF.

This clonotype was counted many times. The V gene is TRBV9, the J gene TRBJ2-1, with D unclear. The ends were cut back, 4 bases at V and 7 bases at J, with 9 bases in the middle. Per the germline V gene, CDR1 is SGDLS and CDR2 is YYNGEE. This CDR3 spans 12 amino acids. The CDR3 region has the DNA TGTGCCAGCAGCTCCCAAAGTAATGAGCAGTTCTTC. It codes for CASSSQSNEQFF.

This clonotype was counted at least ten times. This sequence joins TRBV29-1 and TRBJ2-4, with D perhaps matching TRBD2 (5 bases). Trimming left V 3 bases short and J 6 bases short, with 15 bases between. Germline V gene lookup returns CDR1 SQVTM and CDR2 ANQGSEA. The CDR3 contains 14 residues. The DNA for the CDR3 is TGCAGCGTTGATGATGCTAGCCTGGGAAACATTCAGTACTTC. This encodes CSVDDASLGNIQYF.

Only a few counts were recorded for this clonotype. The chain links TRBV5-6 to TRBJ2-3; 8 nucleotides match TRBD2. CDR3 size: 17 residues. Germline CDR1 and CDR2: SGHDT and YYEEEE. Trimming removed 6 bases from V and 2 bases from J; junction bases left unmatched: 14. Written as DNA, the CDR3 is TGTGCCAGCACCTCTGTGATAGCGGGACGACCCACAGATACGCAGTATTTT. This codes for CASTSVIAGRPTDTQYF.

The chain carries TRBV11-3 and TRBJ2-3, with D possibly being TRBD2 (5 bases). The ends were cut back, 5 bases at V and 3 bases at J, with 9 bases in the middle. The CDR3 is 13 residues long. In germline, CDR1 is SGHNT, CDR2 YENEEA. CDR3 nucleotides: TGTGCCAGCAGCGGCCTAGCAACAGATACGCAGTATTTT. Its protein is CASSGLATDTQYF.

V gene TRBV9 combines with J gene TRBJ2-4; D might be TRBD1 (5 bases). The V end was cut by 2 bases, the J end by 8 bases, with 14 bases between. The germline gives CDR1 SGDLS, CDR2 YYNGEE. This CDR3 comprises 14 residues. CDR3 DNA sequence: TGTGCCAGCAGCGTGGCGGACAACTGGGACATTCAGTACTTC. Translating gives CASSVADNWDIQYF. Full variable domain (remainder filled in from reference TRBV9 and TRBJ2-4): DSGVTQTPKHLITATGQRVTLRCSPRSGDLSVYWYQQSLDQGLQFLIQYYNGEERAKGNILERFSAQQFPDLHSELNLSSLELGDSALYFCASSVADNWDIQYFGAGTRLSVL.

At least ten counts were recorded for this clonotype. CDR3 loop: CSANQLAGASRYEQYF. CDR3 DNA: TGCAGTGCTAATCAACTAGCGGGAGCATCTCGTTACGAGCAGTACTTC. The chain recombines TRBV20-1 with TRBJ2-7; 11 nucleotides match TRBD2. The CDR3 has 16 residues. Germline V gene data show CDR1 as DFQATT and CDR2 as SNEGSKA (reference sequence). J gave up 4 bases and V 4 bases, and 12 bases lay outside the gene matches.

The V and J genes are TRBV18 and TRBJ2-7; 9 nucleotides align to TRBD2. The CDR3 is 18 residues long. V shed 3 bases and J 4 bases; nucleotides not matched to a gene: 16. The V gene's germline CDR1 is KGHSH and CDR2 LQKENI. The CDR3 nucleotides are TGTGCCAGCTCACCCTCAGGGCTAGCGGGAAGCATCCGTTACGAGCAGTACTTC. Amino acids: CASSPSGLAGSIRYEQYF.

This chain joins TRBV11-2 and TRBJ2-7; no reliable D call. This CDR3 has 13 residues. The germline V gene has CDR1 SGHAT and CDR2 FQNNGV. Trimming took off 0 bases at V and 5 bases at J, with 8 bases between the two ends. CDR3 protein: CASSLELSDEQYF. The CDR3 coding sequence is TGTGCCAGCAGCTTAGAGTTGTCAGACGAGCAGTACTTC.

The chain employs TRBV5-1 and TRBJ2-7; TRBD1 aligns across 9 bases. V shed 2 bases and J 5 bases; nucleotides not matched to a gene: 5. Germline CDR1 and CDR2: SGHRS and YFSETQ. CDR3 length equals 14 residues. Here the CDR3 DNA reads TGCGCCAGCAGCTTTACAGGGGGCATAAACGAGCAGTACTTC. Translation gives CASSFTGGINEQYF.

This clonotype has a handful of counts. CDR3 protein: CASSPRASSGSQETQYF. CDR3 DNA: TGTGCCAGCAGCCCCCGGGCGTCTAGCGGGAGCCAAGAGACCCAGTACTTC. This sequence joins TRBV5-4 and TRBJ2-5, with 10 bases identical to TRBD2. The CDR3 has 17 residues. Unmatched junction bases numbered 10, after V lost 4 bases and J lost 1 base. The germline CDR1 and CDR2 sequences are SGHNT and YYREEE (reference sequence).

This clonotype was counted between two and nine times. The chain has TRBV2 and TRBJ1-5; 7 positions agree with TRBD1. Germline CDR1 reads SNHLY; CDR2 reads FYNNEI. The CDR3 sequence is 14 residues long. V shed 7 bases, J shed 7 bases, and the junction held 10 bases outside the gene matches. The CDR3 spells CASTLQGGRQPQHF. The CDR3, as DNA: TGTGCCAGCACGCTCCAGGGGGGTCGCCAGCCCCAGCATTTT.

In this sample, this clonotype turned up many times. The rearrangement links TRBV29-1 to TRBJ2-1; D unclear. V lost 0 bases to trimming and J lost 6 bases, with 3 bases between them. The CDR3 covers 11 residues. Germline V lookup: CDR1 SQVTM, CDR2 ANQGSEA. The CDR3 sequence is CSVEDPNEQFF. CDR3 nucleotide sequence: TGCAGCGTTGAAGATCCCAATGAGCAGTTCTTC.

This clonotype was seen a handful of times. The CDR3 coding sequence is TGTGCCTGCCAGGGCTTACTAGCGGGAGGTCGCTACAATGAGCAGTTCTTC. Translating gives CACQGLLAGGRYNEQFF. This chain joins TRBV28 and TRBJ2-1; TRBD2 matches 12 bases. Looked up from germline, CDR1 is MDHEN and CDR2 is SYDVKM. The CDR3 runs to 17 residues. The V segment lost 11 bases and the J segment 3 bases; nucleotides outside the gene matches: 14.

This clonotype was counted at least ten times. The V and J genes are TRBV5-1 and TRBJ2-3; 7 bases are a match to TRBD1. J was trimmed by 4 bases and V by 6 bases; bases with no gene match: 8. The CDR3 extends over 14 amino acids. The V gene's germline CDR1 is SGHRS and CDR2 YFSETQ. The CDR3 DNA sequence: TGCGCCAGCACCCCAGACAGGGTGGCAGATACGCAGTATTTT. It translates to CASTPDRVADTQYF.

This clonotype has ten or more counts. V gene TRBV20-1 combines with J gene TRBJ2-3; D ambiguous. Germline values: CDR1 DFQATT, CDR2 SNEGSKA (reference sequence). With 6 bases removed from V and 4 bases from J, the gap between germline ends came to 11 bases. The CDR3 is 12 amino acids. CDR3 loop: CSATPPADTQYF. The CDR3 DNA follows: TGCAGTGCGACCCCCCCGGCAGATACGCAGTATTTT.

The rearrangement links TRBV21-1 to TRBJ2-7. TRBV21-1 is shown as a pseudogene. CDR3 length: 18 amino acids. CDR3 sequence: CASSCQTESTIPSYEQYF. The CDR3 DNA is TGTGCCAGCAGCTGTCAGACGGAATCCACTATCCCATCCTACGAGCAGTACTTC.

The chain is built from TRBV6-1 and TRBJ1-6, with D possibly TRBD1 on 5 matching bases. The germline CDR1 and CDR2 sequences are MNHNS and SASEGT. The V gene lost 8 bases and the J gene lost 0 bases, with 17 bases spanning the gap. The CDR3 loop spans 17 amino acids. The chain's CDR3 is CASVLSRGSSYNSPLHF. CDR3 nucleotide sequence: TGTGCCAGCGTACTTTCTCGGGGGAGCTCCTATAATTCACCCCTCCACTTT.